These 30 T cell receptor beta chains share one sample of origin, sequenced in a study of beta chain features in type 1 diabetes listed by TCRdb under 2018. The library was built by means of the immunoSEQ multiplex PCR assay. The entire isolated RNA was reverse transcribed using the High Capacity cDNA Reverse Transcription Kit, and thus expressed TCRB transcripts were sequenced. The table was pulled from immuneACCESS by TCRdb, which kept in-frame rearrangements only. Such tables lose some clones; where checked, under half of the loss comes from unresolved V genes, and the rest has no known cause. This sample lists 150,000 or so clones; about a tenth were detected once. The ten largest clones add up to approximately 0.65% of the sample. The material sequenced was central memory CD4+ T cells from blood. Receptors originate from a woman in her 40s in good health.

The rearrangement uses TRBV5-1 and TRBJ2-2, with 7 bases fitting TRBD2. V was pared by 7 bases and J by 2 bases, with 8 bases of the junction left unmatched. The germline CDR1 and CDR2 sequences are SGHRS and YFSETQ. This CDR3 is built from 15 residues. The CDR3 nucleotides are TGCGCCAGCCAGGCGGGGGTAATTAACACCGGGGAGCTGTTTTTT. It is translated as CASQAGVINTGELFF.

The V and J genes are TRBV5-1 and TRBJ1-6; maybe TRBD1 (6 bases). The CDR3 has 15 amino acids. V was trimmed by 1 base and J by 7 bases, leaving 12 bases between them. Germline V gene lookup returns CDR1 SGHRS and CDR2 YFSETQ. The CDR3 protein is CASSLNLGANSPLHF. The CDR3 DNA reads TGCGCCAGCAGCTTGAACTTGGGGGCAAATTCACCCCTCCACTTT.

This clone occurred a few times. This chain connects TRBV6-5 to TRBJ2-1, with a tentative D call TRBD1 (5 bases). Germline CDR1 reads MNHEY; CDR2 reads SVGAGI. CDR3 length: 12 residues. With 4 bases removed from V and 10 bases from J, the gap between germline ends came to 11 bases. The CDR3 loop is CASSFSGLEQFF. CDR3 coding DNA: TGTGCCAGCAGTTTTTCAGGGTTGGAGCAGTTCTTC.

The chain uses TRBV25-1 and TRBJ1-6; TRBD1 aligns across 8 bases. V lost 4 bases and J lost 9; bases outside the gene matches: 8. Germline loops: CDR1 MGHDK, CDR2 SYGVNS. The CDR3 runs to 15 residues. This CDR3 reads CASSAPTGGISPLHF. For the CDR3, the DNA is TGTGCCAGCAGTGCCCCTACAGGGGGAATTTCACCCCTCCACTTT.

V gene TRBV2 combines with J gene TRBJ1-2; 9 positions agree with TRBD1. The CDR3 extends over 12 amino acids. Germline trimming cut 4 bases from V and 7 bases from J; bases unmatched to any gene: 1. Germline CDR1 is SNHLY and CDR2 is FYNNEI. The CDR3 is CASSGTGVGYTF. Here the CDR3 DNA reads TGTGCCAGCAGTGGGACAGGGGTTGGCTACACCTTC.

The V gene is TRBV2, the J gene TRBJ2-2, with 8 bases aligning to TRBD1. The length of the CDR3 is 16 residues. Looked up from germline, CDR1 is SNHLY and CDR2 is FYNNEI. V dropped 5 bases and J dropped 1; count of bases not matched to a gene: 6. CDR3 amino acids: CASSTWTGQNTGELFF. For the CDR3, the DNA is TGTGCCAGCAGTACCTGGACAGGGCAGAACACCGGGGAGCTGTTTTTT.

In this sample, this clone turned up a few times. This chain joins TRBV7-2 and TRBJ1-5; D is possibly TRBD1 (5 bases). The CDR3 sequence is 13 residues long. CDR1 and CDR2 (germline): SGHTA, FQGNSA. The V end lost 5 bases, the J end lost 5 bases, and 10 bases lay between the germline ends. In DNA form, the CDR3 reads TGTGCCAGCAGCACCCAGGGATATCAGCCCCAGCATTTT. It translates to CASSTQGYQPQHF.

The V and J genes are TRBV18 and TRBJ2-3; 15 bases are a match to TRBD2. Germline V gene data show CDR1 as KGHSH and CDR2 as LQKENI. J lost 3 bases, V lost 2 bases, and 0 bases had no gene match. The CDR3 runs 16 residues. The CDR3 protein is CASSPGTSGGTDTQYF. The CDR3 bases are TGTGCCAGCTCACCAGGGACTAGCGGGGGGACAGATACGCAGTATTTT.

This clone was recorded a few times. V and J are TRBV28 and TRBJ2-7, with D unresolved. Germline CDR1 MDHEN, CDR2 SYDVKM. CDR3 length equals 11 residues. Trimming pared 7 bases from V and 2 bases from J, leaving 6 bases between. CDR3 amino acids: CASTSPYEQYF. In DNA, the CDR3 is TGTGCCAGCACTTCCCCCTACGAGCAGTACTTC.

The chain links TRBV4-1 to TRBJ2-3, with D possibly matching TRBD1 (6 bases). Trimming removed 4 bases from V and 4 bases from J, with 15 bases in between. The CDR3 spans 15 residues. Germline loops: CDR1 MGHRA, CDR2 YSYEKL. The CDR3 reads CASSLLSGESDTQYF. The CDR3 DNA sequence: TGCGCCAGCAGCCTCTTATCAGGGGAATCAGATACGCAGTATTTT.

This clone was counted ten times or more. CDR3 residues: CASSQYSQGPNEQFF. DNA for the CDR3: TGCGCCAGCAGCCAATATTCCCAGGGGCCCAATGAGCAGTTCTTC. The V gene is TRBV4-3, the J gene TRBJ2-1, with D maybe TRBD1 (6 bases). The V end was cut by 2 bases, the J end by 6 bases, with 14 bases between. This CDR3 spans 15 amino acids. Germline assignment: CDR1 LGHNA and CDR2 YSLEER.

This clone has a handful of counts. The J gene is TRBJ2-3, the V gene TRBV28, with D perhaps matching TRBD2 (6 bases). The CDR3 length is 16 residues. V lost 4 bases and J 2 bases, leaving 16 bases between the germline ends. CDR1 and CDR2 from the germline V gene are MDHEN and SYDVKM. This CDR3 is CASSSAGAGSTDTQYF. CDR3 DNA: TGTGCCAGCAGTTCCGCCGGGGCGGGGTCCACAGATACGCAGTATTTT.

This clone was recorded a few times. This chain links TRBV18 with TRBJ1-1; D is unclear. The CDR3 consists of 13 residues. The germline gives CDR1 KGHSH, CDR2 LQKENI. V gave up 3 bases and J gave up 0 bases, with 5 bases separating them. This CDR3 is CASSPSMNTEAFF. The CDR3 nucleotides are TGTGCCAGCTCACCTTCCATGAACACTGAAGCTTTCTTT.

The chain carries TRBV9 and TRBJ1-2; 7 nucleotides align to TRBD1. Germline lookup yields CDR1 SGDLS and CDR2 YYNGEE. V lost 3 bases, J lost 2 bases, and 7 bases stayed unmatched. This CDR3 is built from 15 residues. Here the CDR3 DNA reads TGTGCCAGCAGCGCCGACCTACAGGGGAACTATGGCTACACCTTC. Translation: CASSADLQGNYGYTF.

The chain links TRBV7-2 to TRBJ2-1; 14 bases are a match to TRBD2. J was trimmed by 4 bases and V by 5 bases; bases with no gene match: 4. The CDR3 length is 16 residues. Germline V gene lookup returns CDR1 SGHTA and CDR2 FQGNSA. Written as DNA, the CDR3 is TGTGCCAGCAGCATCAGGACTAGCGGGGGGTACAATGAGCAGTTCTTC. Protein product: CASSIRTSGGYNEQFF.

This chain uses TRBV6-1 with TRBJ2-7; 8 nucleotides line up with TRBD2. CDR3 length: 15 amino acids. Germline V lookup: CDR1 MNHNS, CDR2 SASEGT. Unmatched junction bases numbered 3, after V lost 0 bases and J lost 2 bases. The CDR3 reads CASSEASSGPYEQYF. The DNA for the CDR3 is TGTGCCAGCAGTGAAGCTTCTAGCGGGCCCTACGAGCAGTACTTC.

This sequence joins TRBV11-2 and TRBJ2-3, with a possible D match to TRBD1 (7 bases). The CDR3 has 14 residues. V shed 6 bases and J shed 1 base, with 11 bases lying between them. CDR1 and CDR2 (germline): SGHAT, FQNNGV. The CDR3 spells CASRTRGRTDTQYF. The DNA of the CDR3 is TGTGCCAGCAGGACTAGGGGGCGCACAGATACGCAGTATTTT.

This rearrangement joins TRBV7-2 to TRBJ1-1, with a possible D match to TRBD1 (6 bases). The germline V gene has CDR1 SGHTA and CDR2 FQGNSA. The V gene lost 5 bases and the J gene lost 8 bases, with 15 bases spanning the gap. The length of the CDR3 is 13 residues. CDR3 region: CASSLNRAQEAFF. CDR3 DNA sequence: TGTGCCAGCAGCCTCAACAGGGCCCAGGAAGCTTTCTTT.

This sequence joins TRBV4-1 and TRBJ1-6; 7 bases map to TRBD1. Germline assignment: CDR1 MGHRA and CDR2 YSYEKL. Trimming cost V 0 bases and J 14 bases; bases outside gene matches: 1. The CDR3 sequence is 12 residues long. The DNA for the CDR3 is TGCGCCAGCAGCCAAGATGGACAGGCCCTCCACTTT. Translated: CASSQDGQALHF.

V is TRBV7-9 and J is TRBJ1-2; D gene unclear. The CDR3 is made up of 16 amino acids. Germline assignment: CDR1 SEHNR and CDR2 FQNEAQ (reference sequence). V was shortened by 1 base and J by 2 bases, with 14 bases between the two germline ends. The CDR3: CASSLGQATLNYGYTF. The CDR3, as DNA: TGTGCCAGCAGCTTAGGTCAAGCAACGTTAAACTATGGCTACACCTTC.

The V and J genes are TRBV29-1 and TRBJ1-4, with 8 bases lining up with TRBD1. J lost 7 bases, V lost 4 bases, and 8 bases had no gene match. Germline CDR1 reads SQVTM; CDR2 reads ANQGSEA. The CDR3 is made up of 14 amino acids. CDR3 nucleotides: TGCAGCGTTGTCCTCCAGGGGGCGAGTGAAAAACTGTTTTTT. Translating gives CSVVLQGASEKLFF.

This chain links TRBV10-2 with TRBJ2-5, with a weak D call TRBD2 (6 bases). Trimming shortened V by 7 bases and J by 5 bases, and 14 bases separated the two germline ends. The CDR3 extends over 13 amino acids. Germline CDR1 reads WSHSY; CDR2 reads SAAADI. The CDR3: CASTIAVRETQYF. CDR3 sequence (DNA): TGCGCCAGCACTATAGCGGTGCGGGAGACCCAGTACTTC.

V usage is TRBV19 and J usage is TRBJ1-6; 8 nucleotides align to TRBD1. There are 13 residues in the CDR3. Germline loops: CDR1 LNHDA, CDR2 SQIVND (reference sequence). J lost 7 bases, V lost 6 bases, and 2 bases had no gene match. CDR3 coding DNA: TGTGCCAGTAGGACAGGGGAGAATTCACCCCTCCACTTT. This sequence encodes CASRTGENSPLHF. Supplemented by reference TRBV19 and TRBJ1-6, the full variable domain reads DGGITQSPKYLFRKEGQNVTLSCEQNLNHDAMYWYRQDPGQGLRLIYYSQIVNDFQKGDIAEGYSVSREKKESFPLTVTSAQKNPTAFYLCASRTGENSPLHFGNGTRLTVT.

This clone was counted between two and nine times. The rearrangement links TRBV19 to TRBJ2-2; 7 positions agree with TRBD1. The ends lost 5 bases at V and 3 bases at J; junction bases unmatched: 6. Germline CDR1 is LNHDA and CDR2 is SQIVND (reference sequence). This CDR3 has 15 residues. The CDR3 loop is CASSATGQDTGELFF. The CDR3 coding sequence is TGTGCCAGTAGTGCGACAGGGCAGGACACCGGGGAGCTGTTTTTT.

This clone occurred a few times. V is TRBV19 and J is TRBJ2-1; TRBD1 might be the D (6 bases). V lost 10 bases and J lost 0, with 16 bases in between. Germline assignment: CDR1 LNHDA and CDR2 SQIVND (reference sequence). The CDR3 consists of 15 residues. The CDR3 sequence is CATRLDRSSYNEQFF. For the CDR3, the DNA is TGTGCCACCAGACTTGACAGGAGCTCCTACAATGAGCAGTTCTTC.

This chain joins TRBV7-2 and TRBJ1-5; D remains ambiguous. V gave up 1 base and J gave up 1 base, with 8 bases separating them. The CDR3 spans 15 residues. Germline CDR1 is SGHTA and CDR2 is FQGNSA. The CDR3 sequence is CASSLENSSNQPQHF. In DNA form, the CDR3 reads TGTGCCAGCAGCTTAGAAAACAGCAGCAATCAGCCCCAGCATTTT.

This clone was found many times. The gene calls are TRBV5-1 and TRBJ1-2; D call uncertain. Germline V lookup: CDR1 SGHRS, CDR2 YFSETQ. The ends were cut back, 0 bases at V and 8 bases at J, with 11 bases in the middle. This CDR3 spans 13 amino acids. The CDR3 coding sequence is TGCGCCAGCAGCTTGGACAGTAAGGTGGGCTACACCTTC. Translation gives CASSLDSKVGYTF.

This clone was counted ten times or more. The chain couples TRBV7-9 to TRBJ2-3; 11 bases are a match to TRBD2. V shed 5 bases and J 0 bases; nucleotides not matched to a gene: 4. The CDR3 has 16 amino acids. Germline V gene sequence: CDR1 SEHNR, CDR2 FQNEAQ (reference sequence). CDR3 in amino acids: CASSARLAGSTDTQYF. The CDR3 DNA sequence: TGTGCCAGCAGCGCGAGACTAGCGGGGAGCACAGATACGCAGTATTTT.

CDR3 in amino acids: CASGQGTQETQYF. CDR3 nucleotide sequence: TGTGCCAGCGGACAGGGTACCCAAGAGACCCAGTACTTC. This chain uses TRBV11-2 with TRBJ2-5, with TRBD1 identical over 8 bases. This CDR3 is 13 amino acids long. In germline, CDR1 is SGHAT, CDR2 FQNNGV. J gave up 1 base and V 8 bases, and 3 bases lay outside the gene matches.

This clone has a handful of counts. The CDR3 reads CASSEGTGTSVNNEQFF. The CDR3 DNA follows: TGCGCCAGCAGTGAAGGGACCGGGACTAGCGTCAACAATGAGCAGTTCTTC. The chain has TRBV10-1 and TRBJ2-1; TRBD2 aligns across 10 bases. The trim removed 3 bases at V and 5 bases at J, leaving 10 bases unmatched. The CDR3 covers 17 residues. CDR1 is WNHNN, CDR2 SYGVQD, per germline (reference sequence).